The TCR beta chain under discussion was sequenced for a study of shared clonotypes between healthy human individuals. About the study: Each donor had three CD4 naive, three CD4 memory, two CD8 naive and one CD8 memory plate.

Method: immunoSEQ multiplex PCR; TCRdb's copy keeps in-frame clones and lacks some. Here the sample spans more than 2,000,000 clones, more than 85% being singletons. V lost 1 base to trimming and J lost 0 bases, with 10 bases between them. CDR1 and CDR2 (germline): SEHNR, FQNEAQ (reference sequence). CDR3 length equals 16 residues. All donors qualified as healthy HIV-negative adults and had experienced no recent acute infections or vaccinations. The V and J genes are TRBV7-9 and TRBJ1-3; D is undetermined. The sample comprised naive CD4+ T cells from PBMCs. Sample subset: CD45RA+ positively selected. The TCR sequence derives from a man younger than 35 in good health. Some clones in this sample may be carry-over from other donors' samples. The CDR3 reads CASSLESPRSGNTIYF. For the CDR3, the DNA is TGTGCCAGCAGCTTAGAATCCCCCCGCTCTGGAAACACCATATATTTT.